This TCR beta chain was profiled in a study of immune evolution from preneoplasia to lung adenocarcinoma. This clone occurred a few times. Assay: immunoSEQ multiplex PCR; the TCRdb copy retains only in-frame clones and omits some. The sample yields some 2,500 clones, 80% to 90% seen once. The germline V and J ends were trimmed by 0 bases and 5 bases, with 17 bases remaining between them. Germline V lookup: CDR1 LGHNA, CDR2 YSLEER. The CDR3 spans 17 residues. The receptor was isolated from a person aged 55-80 years with invasive lung adenocarcinoma. Sequencing was performed on FFPE invasive lung adenocarcinoma tissue. The rearrangement joins TRBV4-3 to TRBJ1-5, with a tentative D call TRBD1 (5 bases). CDR3 DNA sequence: TGCGCCAGCAGCCAAGATTTGCCTCCGGGACCTTATCAGCCCCAGCATTTT. Protein: CASSQDLPPGPYQPQHF.